The next 21 T cell receptor beta chains were all read from a single sample in a study of T cells after yellow fever vaccination. TCRdb itself ran the 5' RACE reads through MiXCR, one entry per CDR3 protein. Among 400,000 or so distinct CDR3 sequences listed, over 15% were seen once. The material sequenced was PBMCs, taken before the yellow fever booster vaccination. The origin of the receptors is a man between 18 and 29 years old who received the YFV17D yellow fever vaccine.

This clonotype was observed a handful of times. Here the CDR3 reads CASSLVLLGRRSSANYGYTF. The DNA for the CDR3 is TGCGCCAGCAGCTTGGTCCTATTGGGGAGGAGGTCTTCTGCTAACTATGGCTACACCTTC. The chain uses TRBV5-1 and TRBJ1-2; D is unresolved. The CDR3 extends over 20 amino acids. The germline CDR1 and CDR2 sequences are SGHRS and YFSETQ. V was trimmed by 0 bases and J by 0 bases, leaving 24 bases between them.

V gene TRBV20-1 combines with J gene TRBJ2-5; D gene uncertain. This CDR3 is built from 13 residues. V was shortened by 6 bases and J by 0 bases, with 11 bases between the two germline ends. CDR1 is DFQATT, CDR2 SNEGSKA, per germline (reference sequence). The CDR3 bases are TGCAGTGCCCAAATGCTATACCAAGAGACCCAGTACTTC. Translating gives CSAQMLYQETQYF.

This chain joins TRBV7-8 and TRBJ2-2; D is ambiguous. The CDR3 runs to 15 residues. CDR1 SGHVS and CDR2 FQNEAQ come from the germline V gene. Trimming took off 7 bases at V and 1 base at J, with 13 bases between the two ends. CDR3: CASTKSGMNTGELFF. The CDR3 bases are TGTGCCAGCACCAAAAGTGGGATGAACACCGGGGAGCTGTTTTTT.

This clonotype was seen a few times. The chain is built from TRBV7-2 and TRBJ1-1; a possible D gene is TRBD1 (5 bases). The CDR3 length is 13 residues. V shed 7 bases and J shed 1 base, with 10 bases lying between them. In germline, CDR1 is SGHTA, CDR2 FQGNSA. CDR3 region: CASNRRGNTEAFF. The CDR3 nucleotides read TGTGCCAGCAACCGTAGGGGGAACACTGAAGCTTTCTTT.

This clonotype was seen a few times. The chain uses TRBV10-1 and TRBJ2-3; 9 nucleotides match TRBD2. Germline lookup yields CDR1 WNHNN and CDR2 SYGVQD (reference sequence). With V trimmed by 4 bases and J by 4 bases, 0 bases remained unmatched. This CDR3 comprises 13 residues. In DNA, the CDR3 is TGCGCCAGCAGTGGACTAGCGGCAGATACGCAGTATTTT. Its protein product is CASSGLAADTQYF.

V gene TRBV7-2 combines with J gene TRBJ2-2; D uncertain. The CDR3 runs 14 residues. Trimming left V 5 bases short and J 4 bases short, with 11 bases between. Germline V gene lookup returns CDR1 SGHTA and CDR2 FQGNSA. CDR3 loop: CASSANMGTGELFF. CDR3 nucleotide sequence: TGTGCCAGCAGCGCAAATATGGGCACCGGGGAGCTGTTTTTT.

V is TRBV20-1 and J is TRBJ2-5; D not certain. Germline CDR1 DFQATT, CDR2 SNEGSKA (reference sequence). The CDR3 is made up of 12 amino acids. The V end was cut by 7 bases, the J end by 4 bases, with 13 bases between. CDR3 protein: CSVPSDAETQYF. The CDR3 DNA reads TGCAGTGTTCCGTCAGATGCAGAGACCCAGTACTTC.

The chain recombines TRBV5-4 with TRBJ2-6; D remains ambiguous. Germline values: CDR1 SGHNT, CDR2 YYREEE (reference sequence). This CDR3 spans 14 amino acids. V dropped 5 bases and J dropped 2 bases, with 8 bases sitting between them. CDR3 residues: CASRYGPGANVLTF. The CDR3 DNA follows: TGTGCCAGCAGATATGGACCTGGGGCCAACGTCCTGACTTTC.

This rearrangement joins TRBV4-1 to TRBJ1-2; 12 positions match TRBD1. After removal of 3 bases from V and 8 bases from J, the junction contained 7 bases not matched to a gene. The CDR3 has 15 residues. CDR1 is MGHRA and CDR2 is YSYEKL in the germline V gene. The CDR3 nucleotides read TGCGCCAGCAGCCATCCGGGACAGGGGGCTGGGGGCTACACCTTC. Protein product: CASSHPGQGAGGYTF.

The chain has TRBV20-1 and TRBJ1-5; D is ambiguous. Germline V gene sequence: CDR1 DFQATT, CDR2 SNEGSKA (reference sequence). The CDR3 length is 12 residues. The V gene lost 4 bases and the J gene lost 2 bases, with 6 bases spanning the gap. The CDR3 DNA reads as TGCAGTGCTACGTTGGGCAATCAGCCCCAGCATTTT. Its protein is CSATLGNQPQHF.

The rearrangement joins TRBV29-1 to TRBJ1-1, with D perhaps TRBD1 (6 bases). Deletions cut 4 bases from V and 0 bases from J, with 12 bases between. The CDR3 is 14 amino acids. Germline V gives CDR1 SQVTM, CDR2 ANQGSEA. CDR3 loop: CSVAPGQVNTEAFF. The CDR3 nucleotides are TGCAGCGTTGCCCCGGGACAAGTGAACACTGAAGCTTTCTTT. The whole variable domain, remainder taken from reference TRBV29-1 and TRBJ1-1, is SAVISQKPSRDICQRGTSLTIQCQVDSQVTMMFWYRQQPGQSLTLIATANQGSEATYESGFVIDKFPISRPNLTFSTLTVSNMSPEDSSIYLCSVAPGQVNTEAFFGQGTRLTVV.

V and J are TRBV7-2 and TRBJ1-3; D gene ambiguous. The CDR3 has 14 amino acids. Trimming took 5 bases from V and 0 from J, leaving 8 bases between them. CDR1 and CDR2 (germline): SGHTA, FQGNSA. CDR3 in DNA: TGTGCCAGCAGCGCACAGAGCTCTGGAAACACCATATATTTT. Amino acid sequence: CASSAQSSGNTIYF.

CDR3 sequence reads: CSAPTGVRTEAFF. CDR3 in DNA: TGCAGTGCTCCGACAGGGGTTCGAACTGAAGCTTTCTTT. V gene TRBV20-1 combines with J gene TRBJ1-1, with TRBD1 identical over 8 bases. The V and J ends lost 5 bases and 5 bases, in that order; junction bases with no gene match: 7. This CDR3 has 13 amino acids. From germline, CDR1 is DFQATT and CDR2 SNEGSKA (reference sequence).

This chain connects TRBV20-1 to TRBJ2-7; no clear D. Trimming cost V 3 bases and J 3 bases, with 21 bases left between them. This CDR3 has 16 amino acids. CDR1 is DFQATT and CDR2 is SNEGSKA in the germline V gene (reference sequence). CDR3 DNA: TGCAGTGCTAGGGGTGAGCCGGGTTTGAAGTACTACGAGCAGTACGTC. It yields the protein CSARGEPGLKYYEQYV.

This clonotype was seen a few times. This chain joins TRBV7-8 and TRBJ2-7; D is ambiguous. The CDR3 covers 16 residues. The germline gives CDR1 SGHVS, CDR2 FQNEAQ. Trimming removed 5 bases from V and 2 bases from J, with 19 bases in between. The CDR3 loop is CASSRVIRSTAYEQYF. The CDR3 region has the DNA TGTGCCAGCAGCCGCGTAATAAGGTCTACAGCCTACGAGCAGTACTTC.

J is TRBJ1-5 and V is TRBV20-1; D gene ambiguous. Trimming left V 1 base short and J 0 bases short, with 10 bases between. From germline, CDR1 is DFQATT and CDR2 SNEGSKA (reference sequence). The CDR3 sequence is 15 residues long. The CDR3 loop is CSARVTGYSNQPQHF. CDR3 DNA: TGCAGTGCTAGAGTGACGGGTTATAGCAATCAGCCCCAGCATTTT.

The CDR3 region is CASMASPYEQYV. The CDR3 DNA sequence: TGTGCCAGCATGGCATCCCCCTACGAGCAGTACGTC. V and J are TRBV27 and TRBJ2-7; D remains ambiguous. The V end lost 7 bases, the J end lost 2 bases, and 9 bases lay between the germline ends. There are 12 residues in the CDR3. CDR1 and CDR2 from the germline V gene are MNHEY and SMNVEV (reference sequence).

This chain connects TRBV28 to TRBJ2-3, with D tentatively TRBD1 or TRBD2 (5 bases each). The CDR3 runs to 16 residues. Trimming stripped 1 base from V and 1 base from J, with 12 bases between. CDR1 is MDHEN and CDR2 is SYDVKM in the germline V gene. The CDR3 here is CASSLSGPGGTDTQYF. The CDR3 bases are TGTGCCAGCAGTTTATCGGGGCCCGGGGGCACAGATACGCAGTATTTT.

This chain joins TRBV5-1 and TRBJ2-1; possible D gene TRBD1, 6 bases. In germline, CDR1 is SGHRS, CDR2 YFSETQ. The CDR3 is made up of 15 amino acids. V lost 0 bases to trimming and J lost 7 bases, with 14 bases between them. CDR3: CASSLAPGQENEQFF. Here the CDR3 DNA reads TGCGCCAGCAGCTTGGCGCCGGGACAAGAAAATGAGCAGTTCTTC.

This clonotype has only a few counts. This chain uses TRBV4-3 with TRBJ1-2; D might be TRBD1 (6 bases). CDR3 length equals 14 residues. Germline V gives CDR1 LGHNA, CDR2 YSLEER. Trimming left V 0 bases short and J 5 bases short, with 10 bases between. The CDR3 here is CASSQETGTYGYTF. The CDR3 DNA is TGCGCCAGCAGCCAAGAAACAGGGACTTATGGCTACACCTTC.

This clonotype was counted only a few times. The chain has TRBV20-1 and TRBJ2-4; 9 bases map to TRBD2. In germline, CDR1 is DFQATT, CDR2 SNEGSKA (reference sequence). The V and J ends lost 6 bases and 6 bases, in that order; junction bases with no gene match: 3. CDR3 length: 12 amino acids. Written as DNA, the CDR3 is TGCAGTGCAGCGACTAGCGGAAACATTCAGTACTTC. Its protein is CSAATSGNIQYF.